The clone carrying this T cell receptor (beta chain) was counted at least ten times. The sample is drawn from a study of T cells in Graves' hyperthyroidism and ophthalmopathy. Study details: At the time of initial diagnosis and before any treatment, peripheral blood was collected.

V dropped 1 base and J dropped 11 bases, with 9 bases sitting between them. The CDR3 is made up of 12 amino acids. Germline V gene sequence: CDR1 SEHNR, CDR2 FQNEAQ (reference sequence). RNA transcripts served as the template for amplifying TCR beta CDR3 regions. The TCR CDR3 was amplified in a first-round RT-PCR using the HTBI primer set. Using its own MiXCR run on the multiplex PCR reads, TCRdb lists one record per CDR3 protein. The sample includes 450,000 to 600,000 distinct CDR3 sequences, 14% seen only once; the top ten take approximately 15%. The sequence was obtained from a woman aged 40 to 50 with Graves' hyperthyroidism. Material for sequencing was blood. This chain uses TRBV7-9 with TRBJ2-1; D might be TRBD2 (5 bases). The CDR3 region is CASSLGGYQQFF. DNA for the CDR3: TGTGCCAGCAGCTTAGGAGGGTATCAGCAGTTCTTC.